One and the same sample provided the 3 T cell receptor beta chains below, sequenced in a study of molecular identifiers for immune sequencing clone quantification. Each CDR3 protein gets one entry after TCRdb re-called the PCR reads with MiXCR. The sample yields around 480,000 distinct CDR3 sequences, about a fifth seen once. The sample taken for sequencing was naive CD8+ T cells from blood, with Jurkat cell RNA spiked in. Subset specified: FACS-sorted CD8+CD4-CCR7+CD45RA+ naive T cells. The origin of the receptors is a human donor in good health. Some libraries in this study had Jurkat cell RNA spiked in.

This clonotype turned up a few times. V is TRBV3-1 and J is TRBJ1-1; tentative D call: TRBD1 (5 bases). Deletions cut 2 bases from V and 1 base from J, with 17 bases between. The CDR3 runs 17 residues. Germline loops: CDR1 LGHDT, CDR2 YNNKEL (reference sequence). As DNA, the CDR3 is TGTGCCAGCAGCCAATCCCCGGTTGGGGGAGCGAACACTGAAGCTTTCTTT. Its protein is CASSQSPVGGANTEAFF.

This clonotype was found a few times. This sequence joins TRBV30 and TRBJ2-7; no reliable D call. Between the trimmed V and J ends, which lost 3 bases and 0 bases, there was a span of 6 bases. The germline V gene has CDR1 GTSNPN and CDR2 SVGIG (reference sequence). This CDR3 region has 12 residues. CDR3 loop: CAWSRISYEQYF. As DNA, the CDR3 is TGTGCCTGGAGCAGAATCTCCTACGAGCAGTACTTC.

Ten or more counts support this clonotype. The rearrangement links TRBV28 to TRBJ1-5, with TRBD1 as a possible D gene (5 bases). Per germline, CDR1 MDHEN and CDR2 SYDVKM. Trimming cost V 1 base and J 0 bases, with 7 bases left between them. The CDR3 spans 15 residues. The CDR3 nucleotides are TGTGCCAGCAGTTTATCAGGGCATAGCAATCAGCCCCAGCATTTT. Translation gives CASSLSGHSNQPQHF.